This T cell receptor beta chain was recorded in a study of blood T cell repertoires in COVID-19. This clone was counted once. Under the authors' procedure: Using reference gene primer amplification, nucleated cell counts were estimated. Clones were read by immunoSEQ multiplex PCR, and TCRdb kept only the in-frame ones, dropping some. D and trimming were read from the DNA, whereas the V and J calls and clone size are those reported in that table. Of 270,000 or so clones listed, 89% were seen once; the top ten hold 3.5% to 5%. Trimming shortened V by 1 base and J by 2 bases, and 6 bases separated the two germline ends. Germline V gene lookup returns CDR1 SGHTA and CDR2 FQGNSA. CDR3 length equals 14 residues.

The chain combines TRBV7-2 with TRBJ2-1; no firm D call. Sequenced input: peripheral blood. The TCR was taken from a woman in her thirties or forties who had recovered from COVID-19. CDR3 DNA sequence: TGTGCCAGCAGCTTAGGCGCAACCTACAATGAGCAGTTCTTC. Its protein product is CASSLGATYNEQFF.